This TCR beta chain was captured in a study of T cell repertoires in cytomegalovirus infection. Whole-study results and caveats: Frequencies of public TCR beta families were cumulated, and this identified carriers of CMV plus the relevant HLA.

As for this clonotype: Its antigen is not known.

TCRdb reanalysed the reads using MiXCR and keeps one entry per CDR3 protein. The data hold about 920,000 distinct CDR3 sequences, with around 32% observed a single time. V gave up 4 bases and J gave up 0 bases, with 13 bases separating them. Germline V gives CDR1 LGHNA, CDR2 YSLEER. This CDR3 has 16 amino acids. The V gene is TRBV4-3, the J gene TRBJ2-4; no definite D call. This clonotype was sampled from a human donor in good health (CMV status not recorded). Some clones in this sample may be carry-over from other donors' samples. The sequencing used cultured CD8+ T cells from PBMCs, collected from culture after CMV antigen stimulation. The CDR3 here is CASSLTNVVAKNIQYF. CDR3 DNA: TGCGCCAGCAGCCTTACCAACGTAGTAGCCAAAAACATTCAGTACTTC.